This T cell receptor (beta chain) is from a study of shared clonotypes between healthy human individuals. The assay was immunoSEQ multiplex PCR, and TCRdb's table has in-frame clones only and misses some. The repertoire holds approximately 2.1 million clones, approximately 93% seen once, with approximately 0.4% in the top ten. As to this clone: The sample carries other DNA sequences with the same CDR3.

The clonotype comes from a man younger than 35 in good health. Some clones in this sample may be carry-over from other donors' samples. The sequencing input was naive CD4+ T cells from PBMCs. This sample's subset: CD45RA+ positively selected.

The chain's CDR3 is CASSLAAGSSYNEQFF. CDR3 sequence (DNA): TGTGCCAGCAGCTTAGCGGCGGGCAGCTCCTACAATGAGCAGTTCTTC. This sequence joins TRBV7-9 and TRBJ2-1; D may be TRBD2 (5 bases). This CDR3 has 16 amino acids. V was pared by 0 bases and J by 0 bases, with 9 bases between. CDR1 and CDR2 from the germline V gene are SEHNR and FQNEAQ (reference sequence).